This T cell receptor beta chain is drawn from a study of blood T cell repertoires in COVID-19 (dated by TCRdb to about 2020). Background on the whole study: Samples from collaborators originated in the United States, Italy and Spain and spanned both the acute and convalescent phases of COVID-19. The material from the prospective study consisted of cDNA or gDNA derived from T cells, B-cell-depleted T cells, or PBMCs. The dataset comprised deeply sampled blood TCRbeta repertoires from subjects exposed to, actively infected with, or recovered from COVID-19. The repertoires were released in a freely available public database meant as a resource for research on the immune response to SARS-CoV-2. Samples came from the ongoing ImmuneRACE study (first 160 participants) plus 1,254 subjects from 6 global collaborators. The sample metadata nearly always contained a de-identified subject ID, COVID-19 status, age in years and sex. HLA class I and class II types, where available, came from metadata supplied by the sample provider rather than from assay-based typing. The full study reports these points: How much clinical and demographic metadata was included differed by source and by participant, and the metadata was provided uncurated.

TCRbeta CDR3 regions were amplified from genomic DNA using the immunoSEQ Assay, a bias-controlled multiplex PCR. The authors' analysis ran thus. The number of nucleated cells in each sample was estimated from the amplification of reference gene primers within the assay. To quantify the absolute abundance of each unique TCRbeta CDR3 rearrangement, sequence reads were collapsed and filtered. For each sample, productive Simpson clonality was calculated by taking the square root of Simpson's diversity index across productive rearrangements. As stored in TCRdb, this immuneACCESS dataset retains in-frame rearrangements with V and J assigned. A fraction of the clones does not appear; measured against another copy, unresolved V genes explain less than half of the discrepancy, and the remainder lacks a known reason. For V, J and clone size, that table is used; D and trimming come from the DNA. The sample table lists 150,000 to 200,000 clones, 88% of them with a count of one. Of the sample, 4% to 5% falls within the top ten clones.

About this clone itself: Its target antigen remains unknown. Per-nucleotide qualities are absent, and no much larger clonotype sits a single base away.

The CDR3 runs 15 amino acids, cysteine and phenylalanine included. Only the CDR3 part of the read is kept: 45 bases, read in frame from the first base. CDR1 and CDR2, per the germline V gene (reference sequence), are SSHAT and FNYEAQ. V was cut back by 1 base and J by 2 bases, leaving a gap of 10 bases between them. Collaborating institutions collected whole blood in K2EDTA tubes following their own protocols. For TCRbeta analysis, collaborators shipped samples as frozen whole blood, isolated PBMCs, or DNA extracted from either of those sample types. The TCR was taken from a human donor in a cohort sampled during active COVID-19. The chain joins TRBV7-7 to TRBJ2-3, with the D segment identity uncertain. Sequenced sample: peripheral blood. The sequenced DNA: TGTGCCAGCAGCTTAGGCGGTAACCCCACAGATACGCAGTATTTT. Translated, this gives CASSLGGNPTDTQYF.